The 32 T cell receptor beta chains listed next were all sequenced from one sample in a study of blood T cell repertoires in COVID-19. Profiling relied on immunoSEQ multiplex PCR, and the TCRdb table lists in-frame clones only, not all of them. The table lists under 100,000 clones, over 80% of them singletons. The specimen sequenced was peripheral blood. The origin of the receptors is a woman in her 70s with active or convalescent COVID-19.

The chain is built from TRBV4-2 and TRBJ1-1; D gene ambiguous. This CDR3 is 13 amino acids long. Germline CDR1 and CDR2: LGHNA and YNFKEQ. V lost 1 base, J lost 5 bases, and 8 bases lay in between. CDR3 sequence: CASSQGAWTEAFF. CDR3 coding DNA: TGTGCCAGCAGCCAAGGGGCCTGGACTGAAGCTTTCTTT.

The chain couples TRBV4-1 to TRBJ2-7; 11 bases align to TRBD2. The germline V gene encodes CDR1 MGHRA and CDR2 YSYEKL. The CDR3 has 15 residues. V lost 2 bases, J lost 5 bases, and 5 bases stayed unmatched. In DNA form, the CDR3 reads TGCGCCAGCAGCCAACAACTAGCGGGGGTTCACGAGCAGTACTTC. Its protein is CASSQQLAGVHEQYF.

A single count supports this clone. This chain uses TRBV6-5 with TRBJ2-7; TRBD1 agrees at 9 bases. The CDR3 contains 14 residues. With 6 bases clipped from V and 3 bases from J, the junction kept 6 bases outside the gene matches. The germline gives CDR1 MNHEY, CDR2 SVGAGI. Here the CDR3 DNA reads TGTGCCAGCAGACCCTCGACAGGGGGCTACGAGCAGTACTTC. Translating gives CASRPSTGGYEQYF.

The V and J genes are TRBV6-5 and TRBJ1-2, with 7 nucleotides matching TRBD1. In germline, CDR1 is MNHEY, CDR2 SVGAGI. V was clipped by 6 bases and J by 5 bases; unmatched bases: 12. The CDR3 has 15 amino acids. Here the CDR3 reads CASRWDRDSLYGYTF. CDR3 in DNA: TGTGCCAGCAGATGGGACAGAGATAGCTTATATGGCTACACCTTC.

The chain is built from TRBV27 and TRBJ2-1, with D possibly TRBD1 on 6 matching bases. Trimming pared 1 base from V and 8 bases from J, leaving 12 bases between. This CDR3 has 14 residues. CDR1 and CDR2 from the germline V gene are MNHEY and SMNVEV (reference sequence). The CDR3 nucleotides are TGTGCCAGCAGTTTATACTGGGGGCGGGATGAGCAGTTCTTC. This translates into CASSLYWGRDEQFF.

Here the CDR3 reads CASLSPGHRVNTEAFF. Written as DNA, the CDR3 is TGTGCCAGTCTAAGTCCGGGACACCGGGTGAACACTGAAGCTTTCTTT. This chain connects TRBV19 to TRBJ1-1; a weak D match, TRBD1 (6 bases). The CDR3 runs to 16 residues. Germline CDR1 reads LNHDA; CDR2 reads SQIVND (reference sequence). V was cut by 8 bases and J by 0 bases, with 19 bases left in between. Complete variable domain (other parts from reference TRBV19 and TRBJ1-1): DGGITQSPKYLFRKEGQNVTLSCEQNLNHDAMYWYRQDPGQGLRLIYYSQIVNDFQKGDIAEGYSVSREKKESFPLTVTSAQKNPTAFYLCASLSPGHRVNTEAFFGQGTRLTVV.

This clone was counted between two and nine times. V usage is TRBV7-9 and J usage is TRBJ2-5; TRBD1 might be the D (5 bases). This CDR3 is built from 14 residues. Germline V gene data show CDR1 as SEHNR and CDR2 as FQNEAQ (reference sequence). Trimming took 7 bases from V and 5 from J, leaving 17 bases between them. This CDR3 reads CASTQVRVEETQYF. The CDR3, as DNA: TGTGCCAGCACCCAGGTCAGGGTCGAGGAGACCCAGTACTTC.

Only one count was recorded for this clone. The CDR3 is CASSARGGVDEQFF. The DNA for the CDR3 is TGTGCCAGCAGCGCGCGGGGGGGTGTCGATGAGCAGTTCTTC. V gene TRBV5-4 combines with J gene TRBJ2-1; 9 nucleotides align to TRBD2. V lost 4 bases, J lost 8 bases, and 7 bases stayed unmatched. CDR1 and CDR2 (germline): SGHNT, YYREEE (reference sequence). This CDR3 has 14 amino acids.

The sample holds one count of this clone. This chain uses TRBV4-3 with TRBJ1-1, with TRBD1 identical over 10 bases. The CDR3 runs 15 residues. V shed 3 bases, J shed 4 bases, and the junction held 5 bases outside the gene matches. The germline V gene encodes CDR1 LGHNA and CDR2 YSLEER. The CDR3 protein is CASSHLRTGGTEAFF. In DNA form, the CDR3 reads TGCGCCAGCAGCCACCTGAGGACAGGGGGCACTGAAGCTTTCTTT.

The chain employs TRBV19 and TRBJ1-5; perhaps TRBD1 as D (6 bases). Germline V CDR1 and CDR2: LNHDA, SQIVND (reference sequence). CDR3 size: 16 residues. The ends were cut back, 1 base at V and 2 bases at J, with 12 bases in the middle. The CDR3 here is CASSIVGRGGNQPQHF. CDR3 nucleotides: TGTGCCAGTAGTATAGTGGGCAGGGGTGGCAATCAGCCCCAGCATTTT.

The chain recombines TRBV6-6 with TRBJ1-5; D not resolved. Germline-derived CDR1 and CDR2 are MNHNY and SVGAGI (reference sequence). The CDR3 totals 13 residues. V shed 6 bases and J shed 9 bases, with 15 bases lying between them. The CDR3 DNA reads TGTGCCAGCAGGACCATTACTGGAGGGCCCCAGCATTTT. It translates to CASRTITGGPQHF.

This clone occurred a few times. The chain carries TRBV5-4 and TRBJ2-1; TRBD1 agrees at 8 bases. Trimming removed 2 bases from V and 6 bases from J; junction bases left unmatched: 7. Germline lookup yields CDR1 SGHNT and CDR2 YYREEE (reference sequence). The CDR3 has 15 amino acids. The CDR3 sequence: CASSLATGEVNEQFF. The CDR3 nucleotides are TGTGCCAGCAGCTTAGCGACAGGGGAGGTCAATGAGCAGTTCTTC.

This chain connects TRBV7-9 to TRBJ2-1; D perhaps matches TRBD2 (7 bases). Germline-derived CDR1 and CDR2 are SEHNR and FQNEAQ (reference sequence). V was clipped by 5 bases and J by 4 bases, with 18 bases between them. The CDR3 loop spans 16 amino acids. The CDR3 spells CASSATLGGPYNEQFF. Here the CDR3 DNA reads TGTGCCAGCAGCGCCACGCTGGGGGGGCCTTACAATGAGCAGTTCTTC.

This clone has only one observation. V and J are TRBV19 and TRBJ1-1; perhaps TRBD1 as D (6 bases). The V gene's germline CDR1 is LNHDA and CDR2 SQIVND (reference sequence). This CDR3 is 17 amino acids long. V lost 6 bases to trimming and J lost 4 bases, with 24 bases between them. CDR3 DNA: TGTGCCAGTAGACAAGACAGGACGGCGACCGAAGGCACTGAAGCTTTCTTT. Translation gives CASRQDRTATEGTEAFF.

The V and J genes are TRBV19 and TRBJ1-1; 7 bases line up with TRBD1. The CDR3 is 14 residues long. The germline V gene encodes CDR1 LNHDA and CDR2 SQIVND (reference sequence). J was trimmed by 4 bases and V by 1 base; bases with no gene match: 3. The CDR3 is CASSIVRGPTEAFF. CDR3 DNA sequence: TGTGCCAGTAGTATAGTGAGGGGGCCCACTGAAGCTTTCTTT.

This clone appeared a few times. The chain employs TRBV7-4 and TRBJ2-7, with 11 bases lining up with TRBD2. The length of the CDR3 is 15 residues. The germline CDR1 and CDR2 sequences are SGHVT and SQSDAQ. With 6 bases clipped from V and 3 bases from J, the junction kept 7 bases outside the gene matches. This CDR3 reads CASRRGTSGGYEQYF. The CDR3 bases are TGTGCCAGCAGAAGGGGTACTAGCGGGGGCTACGAGCAGTACTTC.

V gene TRBV10-3 combines with J gene TRBJ1-3; weak D call: TRBD1 (5 bases). This CDR3 has 13 residues. The V gene lost 11 bases and the J gene lost 0 bases, with 11 bases spanning the gap. CDR1 and CDR2 (germline): ENHRY, SYGVKD. CDR3 amino acids: CAFLGHSGNTIYF. DNA of the CDR3: TGTGCCTTCCTCGGACACTCTGGAAACACCATATATTTT.

In its sample, this clone was seen a few times. V usage is TRBV12-1 and J usage is TRBJ2-7; the D call of TRBD2 is as the table states it, not checked on the DNA. TRBV12-1 is tagged as a pseudogene. The CDR3 covers 13 residues. The CDR3 nucleotides are TGTGCCAGCAGGTTCTGGCGGACCTACGAGCAGTACTTC. Translated: CASRFWRTYEQYF.

The CDR3 loop is CASSLMGGETQYF. DNA for the CDR3: TGTGCCAGCAGCTTGATGGGGGGGGAGACCCAGTACTTC. The genes are TRBV7-2 and TRBJ2-5; 7 bases fit TRBD2. Germline V lookup: CDR1 SGHTA, CDR2 FQGNSA. This CDR3 region has 13 residues. V lost 3 bases and J lost 5; bases outside the gene matches: 3.

The chain has TRBV5-5 and TRBJ1-1; D is unclear. This CDR3 is built from 12 residues. V was shortened by 3 bases and J by 6 bases, with 9 bases between the two germline ends. The germline V gene has CDR1 SGHKS and CDR2 YYEKEE (reference sequence). CDR3 nucleotides: TGTGCCAGCAGCTACGGTAGCGCTGAAGCTTTCTTT. Translated, it gives CASSYGSAEAFF.

The V and J genes are TRBV18 and TRBJ1-6; perhaps TRBD1 as D (6 bases). The V and J ends lost 2 bases and 5 bases respectively, with 10 bases between them. The CDR3 contains 15 residues. Germline V lookup: CDR1 KGHSH, CDR2 LQKENI. The CDR3 reads CASSPGQGNNSPLHF. DNA of the CDR3: TGTGCCAGCTCACCAGGGCAGGGGAATAATTCACCCCTCCACTTT.

In its sample, this clone was seen a few times. The chain links TRBV15 to TRBJ2-3, with 8 bases identical to TRBD2. V lost 8 bases, J lost 1 base, and 2 bases stayed unmatched. Germline V lookup: CDR1 LNHNV, CDR2 YYDKDF (reference sequence). This CDR3 has 13 amino acids. The CDR3 region has the DNA TGTGCCACCGCGCGGGGGGGCACAGATACGCAGTATTTT. Translation gives CATARGGTDTQYF.

J is TRBJ2-7 and V is TRBV5-6; 7 positions agree with TRBD1. Germline values: CDR1 SGHDT, CDR2 YYEEEE. The CDR3 length is 14 residues. V gave up 1 base and J gave up 3 bases; unmatched junction bases: 4. The CDR3 region is CASSLQGQFYEQYF. The CDR3 DNA reads TGTGCCAGCAGCTTGCAGGGACAGTTCTACGAGCAGTACTTC.

The J gene is TRBJ1-2, the V gene TRBV27, with D perhaps TRBD1 (6 bases). V was trimmed by 1 base and J by 4 bases, leaving 10 bases between them. Germline CDR1 reads MNHEY; CDR2 reads SMNVEV (reference sequence). This CDR3 is built from 14 residues. The CDR3 reads CASSLFAGAYGYTF. The CDR3 DNA reads as TGTGCCAGCAGTTTATTTGCAGGGGCCTATGGCTACACCTTC.

The rearrangement uses TRBV19 and TRBJ1-4; D is unresolved. CDR1 LNHDA and CDR2 SQIVND come from the germline V gene (reference sequence). The CDR3 is made up of 13 amino acids. Trimming removed 10 bases from V and 4 bases from J, with 13 bases in between. DNA of the CDR3: TGTGCCACTACCCGCAACCTTAATGAAAAACTGTTTTTT. Protein: CATTRNLNEKLFF.

The chain carries TRBV12-3 or TRBV12-4 and TRBJ2-3; D not certain. This CDR3 is 12 amino acids long. The ends were cut back, 4 bases at V and 2 bases at J, with 4 bases in the middle. CDR3 protein: CASSYTTDTQYF. The DNA of the CDR3 is TGTGCCAGCAGTTACACCACAGATACGCAGTATTTT.

This CDR3 is CASSIRQGANYGYTF. As DNA, the CDR3 is TGTGCCAGTAGTATTCGTCAAGGAGCCAACTATGGCTACACCTTC. J is TRBJ1-2 and V is TRBV19; no clear D gene. V gave up 3 bases and J gave up 2 bases, with 13 bases separating them. The CDR3 runs to 15 residues. Germline CDR1 reads LNHDA; CDR2 reads SQIVND (reference sequence).

The CDR3 bases are TGTGCCAGCAGTTCGGGGGTAAGCACAGATACGCAGTATTTT. Its protein is CASSSGVSTDTQYF. The V gene is TRBV28, the J gene TRBJ2-3, with D possibly being TRBD2 (6 bases). The germline gives CDR1 MDHEN, CDR2 SYDVKM. Between the trimmed V and J ends, which lost 4 bases and 0 bases, there was a span of 8 bases. This CDR3 has 14 amino acids. Filled out from reference TRBV28 and TRBJ2-3, the complete variable domain reads DVKVTQSSRYLVKRTGEKVFLECVQDMDHENMFWYRQDPGLGLRLIYFSYDVKMKEKGDIPEGYSVSREKKERFSLILESASTNQTSMYLCASSSGVSTDTQYFGPGTRLTVL.

With regard to this clone: Additional DNA sequences in this sample encode the identical CDR3. This rearrangement joins TRBV7-2 to TRBJ1-2; D unresolved. This CDR3 comprises 12 residues. Germline values: CDR1 SGHTA, CDR2 FQGNSA. V lost 3 bases and J lost 1, with 3 bases in between. The CDR3 loop reads CASSFSNYGYTF. CDR3 sequence (DNA): TGTGCCAGCAGCTTCAGTAACTATGGCTACACCTTC.

This clone was counted only a few times. The chain carries TRBV4-2 and TRBJ1-2, with 7 bases fitting TRBD1. The J segment lost 7 bases and the V segment lost 2 bases, leaving 10 bases of the junction unmatched. Looked up from germline, CDR1 is LGHNA and CDR2 is YNFKEQ. The length of the CDR3 is 15 residues. The CDR3 region has the DNA TGTGCCAGCAGCCAACCGGACAGGCCGTCCGGTGGCTACACCTTC. Residues: CASSQPDRPSGGYTF.

CDR3 region: CASSVEGQGKRGNQPQHF. The CDR3 DNA reads TGTGCCAGCAGCGTAGAAGGACAGGGGAAAAGAGGCAATCAGCCCCAGCATTTT. The chain uses TRBV9 and TRBJ1-5; 9 bases fit TRBD1. Trimming took 0 bases from V and 2 from J; bases not matched to a gene: 9. The CDR3 is 18 residues long. Germline-derived CDR1 and CDR2 are SGDLS and YYNGEE.

The genes are TRBV5-4 and TRBJ1-2; TRBD1 matches 12 bases. This CDR3 spans 14 amino acids. V was pared by 4 bases and J by 8 bases, with 6 bases of the junction left unmatched. CDR1 SGHNT and CDR2 YYREEE come from the germline V gene (reference sequence). The CDR3 sequence is CASSREGQGAGYTF. The CDR3 coding sequence is TGTGCCAGCAGCCGTGAGGGACAGGGGGCCGGCTACACCTTC. Looking up the rest from reference TRBV5-4 and TRBJ1-2 gives the full variable domain: ETGVTQSPTHLIKTRGQQVTLRCSSQSGHNTVSWYQQALGQGPQFIFQYYREEENGRGNFPPRFSGLQFPNYSSELNVNALELDDSALYLCASSREGQGAGYTFGSGTRLTVV.